Each of the 15 T cell receptor beta chains below was sequenced from the same sample in a study of blood T cell repertoires in COVID-19. TCRdb keeps only in-frame clones here, not all; method: immunoSEQ multiplex PCR. The profile shows approximately 190,000 clones, roughly four fifths of them singletons. Sequencing input: peripheral blood. The receptors derive from a woman aged 25 to 39 with acute or convalescent COVID-19.

V and J are TRBV19 and TRBJ1-1, with TRBD1 identical over 9 bases. Germline CDR1 reads LNHDA; CDR2 reads SQIVND (reference sequence). The length of the CDR3 is 16 residues. The J segment lost 4 bases and the V segment lost 4 bases, leaving 10 bases of the junction unmatched. In DNA, the CDR3 is TGTGCCAGTAGTACCCAAATTTTGACAGGGGGCACTGAAGCTTTCTTT. Protein product: CASSTQILTGGTEAFF.

J is TRBJ1-1 and V is TRBV27, with D possibly TRBD1 on 5 matching bases. Germline V gene sequence: CDR1 MNHEY, CDR2 SMNVEV (reference sequence). Trimming stripped 7 bases from V and 1 base from J, with 10 bases between. This CDR3 region has 13 residues. As DNA, the CDR3 is TGTGCCAGCAACCAGGGCGAGAACACTGAAGCTTTCTTT. Translated: CASNQGENTEAFF.

The rearrangement links TRBV4-1 to TRBJ1-5; D is possibly TRBD1 (6 bases). V was cut by 0 bases and J by 4 bases, with 13 bases left in between. Germline V gene sequence: CDR1 MGHRA, CDR2 YSYEKL. The CDR3 runs 16 residues. CDR3 nucleotide sequence: TGCGCCAGCAGCCAAGAGTTGTTACAGGGAAATCAGCCCCAGCATTTT. Amino acid sequence: CASSQELLQGNQPQHF.

The CDR3 nucleotides read TGTGCCAGCAGGCCGGGGGGGAATGTGGCCCAGTACTTC. This translates into CASRPGGNVAQYF. The V gene is TRBV27, the J gene TRBJ2-5; 8 bases line up with TRBD2. With V trimmed by 6 bases and J by 9 bases, 9 bases remained unmatched. Germline-derived CDR1 and CDR2 are MNHEY and SMNVEV (reference sequence). The CDR3 is made up of 13 amino acids.

The chain uses TRBV4-3 and TRBJ2-3, with 7 bases lining up with TRBD2. The CDR3 has 16 residues. The V gene's germline CDR1 is LGHNA and CDR2 YSLEER. Germline trimming cut 1 base from V and 7 bases from J; bases unmatched to any gene: 11. The CDR3 coding sequence is TGCGCCAGCAGCCAAGTGGGGTCGGGCGGGGGACATACGCAGTATTTT. Encoded protein: CASSQVGSGGGHTQYF.

This sequence joins TRBV6-1 and TRBJ2-7; D is unresolved. Germline V gene data show CDR1 as MNHNS and CDR2 as SASEGT. The CDR3 loop spans 15 amino acids. V was trimmed by 2 bases and J by 3 bases, leaving 14 bases between them. CDR3 loop: CASSEYISVIYEQYF. The CDR3 nucleotides are TGTGCCAGCAGTGAATATATTTCAGTGATCTACGAGCAGTACTTC.

The rearrangement uses TRBV3-1 (or the pseudogene TRBV3-2) and TRBJ1-1; D possibly corresponds to TRBD1 (5 bases). Germline V gene data show CDR1 as LGHDT and CDR2 as YNNKEL (reference sequence). Trimming took 1 base from V and 1 from J, leaving 7 bases between them. There are 14 residues in the CDR3. This chain's CDR3 is CASSQATENTEAFF. CDR3 nucleotide sequence: TGTGCCAGCAGCCAAGCGACAGAGAACACTGAAGCTTTCTTT.

CDR3 sequence: CASSLAGLYGYTF. Here the CDR3 DNA reads TGTGCCAGCAGTTTAGCGGGGCTCTATGGCTACACCTTC. The chain joins TRBV28 to TRBJ1-2; a weak D match, TRBD1 (5 bases). Per the germline V gene, CDR1 is MDHEN and CDR2 is SYDVKM. V lost 2 bases to trimming and J lost 4 bases, with 8 bases between them. This CDR3 contains 13 residues.

This rearrangement joins TRBV28 to TRBJ2-3, with 9 nucleotides matching TRBD2. The CDR3 sequence is 18 residues long. V lost 3 bases, J lost 6 bases, and 16 bases stayed unmatched. Germline CDR1 reads MDHEN; CDR2 reads SYDVKM. The CDR3 loop is CASSLYGRGGASVDTQYF. CDR3 DNA: TGTGCCAGCAGTTTGTACGGTCGCGGGGGGGCTTCGGTGGATACGCAGTATTTT.

The J gene is TRBJ1-2, the V gene TRBV9; D is undetermined. This CDR3 contains 14 residues. From germline, CDR1 is SGDLS and CDR2 YYNGEE. Trimming stripped 3 bases from V and 4 bases from J, with 13 bases between. The CDR3 here is CASSAHGGSYGYTF. DNA of the CDR3: TGTGCCAGCAGCGCCCATGGTGGGAGCTATGGCTACACCTTC.

This chain uses TRBV5-1 with TRBJ1-2; D unresolved. CDR1 is SGHRS, CDR2 YFSETQ, per germline. The CDR3 runs 13 residues. V lost 0 bases and J 3 bases, leaving 6 bases between the germline ends. This chain's CDR3 is CASSLDIYYGYTF. The CDR3 bases are TGCGCCAGCAGCTTGGATATATACTATGGCTACACCTTC.

The chain is built from TRBV3-1 (or the pseudogene TRBV3-2) and TRBJ2-7; D call uncertain. The V end lost 3 bases, the J end lost 4 bases, and 4 bases lay between the germline ends. CDR1 LGHDT and CDR2 YNNKEL come from the germline V gene (reference sequence). This CDR3 spans 11 amino acids. DNA of the CDR3: TGTGCCAGCAGCCATGCGTACGAGCAGTACTTC. It encodes CASSHAYEQYF.

The chain uses TRBV27 and TRBJ2-1; possible D gene TRBD1, 6 bases. CDR3 length: 14 amino acids. In germline, CDR1 is MNHEY, CDR2 SMNVEV (reference sequence). V gave up 5 bases and J gave up 4 bases, with 12 bases separating them. CDR3 in amino acids: CASSRDRSYNEQFF. The CDR3 DNA sequence: TGTGCCAGCAGTCGCGACAGGAGTTACAATGAGCAGTTCTTC.

The chain joins TRBV28 to TRBJ2-6; possibly TRBD2 for D (6 bases). CDR3 length equals 15 residues. Per germline, CDR1 MDHEN and CDR2 SYDVKM. V dropped 2 bases and J dropped 4 bases, with 9 bases sitting between them. The CDR3 sequence is CASSLGGSGANVLTF. The CDR3 DNA is TGTGCCAGCAGTTTAGGAGGGTCCGGGGCCAACGTCCTGACTTTC.

This chain connects TRBV7-3 to TRBJ1-6; D not resolved. The V end lost 2 bases, the J end lost 0 bases, and 5 bases lay between the germline ends. The CDR3 totals 15 residues. CDR1 and CDR2 (germline): SGHTA, FQGTGA. The CDR3 DNA sequence: TGTGCCAGCAGCTTAGATAGCTCCTATAATTCACCCCTCCACTTT. It is translated as CASSLDSSYNSPLHF.